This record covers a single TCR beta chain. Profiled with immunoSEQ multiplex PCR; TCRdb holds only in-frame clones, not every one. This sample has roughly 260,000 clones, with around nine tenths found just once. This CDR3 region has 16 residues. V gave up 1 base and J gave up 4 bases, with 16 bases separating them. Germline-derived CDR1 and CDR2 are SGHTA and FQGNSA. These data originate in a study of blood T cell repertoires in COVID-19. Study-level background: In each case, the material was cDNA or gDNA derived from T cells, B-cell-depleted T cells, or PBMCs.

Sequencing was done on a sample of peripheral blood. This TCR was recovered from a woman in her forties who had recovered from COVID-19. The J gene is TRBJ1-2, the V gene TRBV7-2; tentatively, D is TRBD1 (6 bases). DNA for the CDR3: TGTGCCAGCAGCTTAGAAGGGGGGAGGGGTGCCTATGGCTACACCTTC. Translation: CASSLEGGRGAYGYTF.